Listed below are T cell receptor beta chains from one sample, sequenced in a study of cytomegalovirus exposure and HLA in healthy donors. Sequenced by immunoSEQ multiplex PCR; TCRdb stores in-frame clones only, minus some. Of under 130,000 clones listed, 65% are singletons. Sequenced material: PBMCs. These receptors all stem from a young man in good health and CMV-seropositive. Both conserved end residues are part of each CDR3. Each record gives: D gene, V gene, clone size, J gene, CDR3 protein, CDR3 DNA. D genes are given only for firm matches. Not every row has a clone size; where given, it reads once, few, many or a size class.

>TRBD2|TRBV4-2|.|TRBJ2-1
CASSQGAGGALYSYNEQFF
TGTGCCAGCAGCCAAGGGGCGGGGGGGGCCCTTTACTCCTACAATGAGCAGTTCTTC
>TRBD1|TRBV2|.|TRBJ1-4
CASGDRDEKLFF
TGTGCCAGCGGGGACAGGGATGAAAAACTGTTTTTT
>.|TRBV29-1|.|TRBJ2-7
CSVLLLGDEQYF
TGCAGCGTTTTGCTCTTAGGGGACGAGCAGTACTTC
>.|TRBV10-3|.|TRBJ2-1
CAISDPRSATPSYNEQFF
TGTGCCATCAGTGACCCGAGGTCGGCGACCCCCTCCTACAATGAGCAGTTCTTC
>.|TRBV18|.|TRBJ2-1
CASSPALNEQFF
TGTGCCAGCTCACCGGCATTGAATGAGCAGTTCTTC
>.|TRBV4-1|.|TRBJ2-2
CASSQEAPTGELFF
TGCGCCAGCAGCCAAGAGGCACCCACCGGGGAGCTGTTTTTT
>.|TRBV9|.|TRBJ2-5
CASSLAGAQETQYF
TGTGCCAGCAGCCTGGCAGGGGCCCAAGAGACCCAGTACTTC
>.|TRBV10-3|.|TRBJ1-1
CAISGGIPNTEAFF
TGTGCCATCAGTGGCGGCATCCCGAACACTGAAGCTTTCTTT
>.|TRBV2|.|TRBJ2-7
CASRGRAAEQYF
TGTGCCAGCAGGGGGCGCGCCGCCGAGCAGTACTTC
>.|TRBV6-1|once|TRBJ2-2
CASSEAILPRELFF
TGTGCCAGCAGTGAAGCGATCCTTCCTAGGGAGCTGTTTTTT
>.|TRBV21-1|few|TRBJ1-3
CASSTPTRTAGNTIYF
TGTGCCAGCAGCACTCCCACGCGGACAGCTGGAAACACCATATATTTT
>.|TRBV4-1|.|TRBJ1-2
CASSQVGGDGYTF
TGCGCCAGCAGCCAAGTAGGGGGGGATGGCTACACCTTC
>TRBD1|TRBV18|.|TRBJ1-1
CASNGQAGSTEAFF
TGTGCCAGCAACGGACAGGCGGGGAGCACTGAAGCTTTCTTT
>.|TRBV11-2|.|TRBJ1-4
CASSVGSTAMATNEKLFF
TGTGCCAGCAGCGTGGGTTCGACAGCCATGGCAACTAATGAAAAACTGTTTTTT
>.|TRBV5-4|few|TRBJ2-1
CASSLAGREQFF
TGTGCCAGCAGCTTGGCTGGCAGAGAGCAGTTCTTC
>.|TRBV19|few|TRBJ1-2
CASSLSFMSTARSNYGYTF
TGTGCCAGTAGCCTTAGTTTCATGTCGACAGCACGATCTAACTATGGCTACACCTTC
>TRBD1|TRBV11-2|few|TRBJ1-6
CASSWGQGGSPLHF
TGTGCCAGCAGCTGGGGACAGGGGGGCTCACCCCTCCACTTT
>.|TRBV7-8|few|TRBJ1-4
CASSLFPGATNEKLFF
TGTGCCAGCAGCTTATTTCCAGGGGCAACTAATGAAAAACTGTTTTTT
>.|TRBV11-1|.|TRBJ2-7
CASSFQGSPSYEQYF
TGTGCCAGCAGCTTCCAGGGGTCCCCTTCCTACGAGCAGTACTTC
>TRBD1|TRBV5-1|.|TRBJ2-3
CASSVRDRATDTQYF
TGCGCCAGCAGCGTCCGGGACAGGGCGACAGATACGCAGTATTTT
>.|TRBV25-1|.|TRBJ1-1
CASSEGGRLTEAFF
TGTGCCAGCAGTGAAGGGGGCAGGCTCACTGAAGCTTTCTTT
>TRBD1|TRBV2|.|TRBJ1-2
CASSTQGGYGYTF
TGTGCCAGCAGTACCCAGGGGGGCTATGGCTACACCTTC
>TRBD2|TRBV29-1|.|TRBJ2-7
CSADAGDGYEQYF
TGCAGCGCCGACGCGGGGGACGGCTACGAGCAGTACTTC
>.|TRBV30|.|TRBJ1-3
CAWIAGNTIYF
TGTGCCTGGATAGCAGGAAACACCATATATTTT
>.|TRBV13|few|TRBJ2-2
CASSWTAGFPGELFF
TGTGCCAGCAGCTGGACCGCAGGGTTCCCCGGGGAGCTGTTTTTT
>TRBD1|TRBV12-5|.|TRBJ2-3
CASGLDRVQSDTQYF
TGTGCTAGTGGTTTAGACAGGGTACAATCAGATACGCAGTATTTT
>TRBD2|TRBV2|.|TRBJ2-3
CASSEWSSGGPQYF
TGTGCCAGCAGTGAATGGAGTAGCGGGGGGCCCCAGTATTTT
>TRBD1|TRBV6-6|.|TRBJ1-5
CASNYFGTGDQPQHF
TGTGCCAGCAATTACTTTGGGACAGGGGATCAGCCCCAGCATTTT
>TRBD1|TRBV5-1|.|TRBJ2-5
CASSVTSGTGTETQYF
TGCGCCAGCAGCGTAACATCCGGGACAGGGACCGAGACCCAGTACTTC
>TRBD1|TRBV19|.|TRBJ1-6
CASSPRDRANSPLHF
TGTGCCAGTAGTCCCCGGGACAGAGCTAATTCACCCCTCCACTTT
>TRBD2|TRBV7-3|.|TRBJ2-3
CASSFLADPTDTQYF
TGTGCCAGCAGCTTTCTAGCGGACCCTACAGATACGCAGTATTTT
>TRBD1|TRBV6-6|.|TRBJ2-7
CASSTSTGGSEQYF
TGTGCCAGCAGTACCTCGACAGGGGGCTCCGAGCAGTACTTC
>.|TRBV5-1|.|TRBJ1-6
CASSFSSSSYNSPLHF
TGCGCCAGCAGCTTTTCCTCGAGCTCCTATAATTCACCCCTCCACTTT
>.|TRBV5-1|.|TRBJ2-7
CASSLPGDPEQYF
TGCGCCAGCAGCTTGCCGGGGGACCCCGAGCAGTACTTC
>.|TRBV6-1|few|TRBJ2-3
CASSELDREGDTQYF
TGTGCCAGCAGTGAGCTGGACAGGGAGGGGGATACGCAGTATTTT
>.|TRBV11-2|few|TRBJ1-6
CASSLDATVYNSPLHF
TGTGCCAGCAGCTTAGATGCAACAGTATATAATTCACCCCTCCACTTT
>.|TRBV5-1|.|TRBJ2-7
CASSLAWLDSYEQYF
TGCGCCAGCAGCTTGGCGTGGCTCGACTCCTACGAGCAGTACTTC
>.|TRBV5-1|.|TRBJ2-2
CASTVLGLLITGELFF
TGCGCCAGCACCGTCCTGGGCCTATTGATCACCGGGGAGCTGTTTTTT
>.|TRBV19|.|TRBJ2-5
CASSIEGGTQYF
TGTGCCAGTAGTATAGAGGGAGGGACCCAGTACTTC
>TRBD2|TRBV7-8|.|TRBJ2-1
CASSLTGTRSYNEQFF
TGTGCCAGCAGCTTGACCGGGACTAGATCCTACAATGAGCAGTTCTTC
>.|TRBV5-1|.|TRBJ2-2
CASSSDINTGELFF
TGCGCCAGCAGCTCCGACATAAACACCGGGGAGCTGTTTTTT
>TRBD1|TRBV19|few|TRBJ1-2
CASTKVTGGYGYTF
TGTGCCAGTACTAAGGTGACAGGGGGCTATGGCTACACCTTC
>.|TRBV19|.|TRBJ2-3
CASSPLPEGPTDTQYF
TGTGCCAGTAGTCCTCTACCCGAGGGTCCCACAGATACGCAGTATTTT